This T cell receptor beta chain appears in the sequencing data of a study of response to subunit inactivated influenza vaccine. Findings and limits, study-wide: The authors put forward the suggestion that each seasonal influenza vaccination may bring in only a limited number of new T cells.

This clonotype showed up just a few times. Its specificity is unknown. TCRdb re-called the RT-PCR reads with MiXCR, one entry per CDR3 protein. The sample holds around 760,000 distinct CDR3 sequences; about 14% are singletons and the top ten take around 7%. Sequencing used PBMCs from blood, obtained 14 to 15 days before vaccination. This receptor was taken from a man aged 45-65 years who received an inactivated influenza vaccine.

CDR3 sequence reads: CSARRFSYNEQFF. The CDR3 DNA reads TGCAGTGCTCGGCGGTTCTCCTACAATGAGCAGTTCTTC. The rearrangement joins TRBV20-1 to TRBJ2-1; D is uncertain. CDR1 is DFQATT, CDR2 SNEGSKA, per germline (reference sequence). Trimming pared 5 bases from V and 0 bases from J, leaving 8 bases between. The CDR3 has 13 amino acids.